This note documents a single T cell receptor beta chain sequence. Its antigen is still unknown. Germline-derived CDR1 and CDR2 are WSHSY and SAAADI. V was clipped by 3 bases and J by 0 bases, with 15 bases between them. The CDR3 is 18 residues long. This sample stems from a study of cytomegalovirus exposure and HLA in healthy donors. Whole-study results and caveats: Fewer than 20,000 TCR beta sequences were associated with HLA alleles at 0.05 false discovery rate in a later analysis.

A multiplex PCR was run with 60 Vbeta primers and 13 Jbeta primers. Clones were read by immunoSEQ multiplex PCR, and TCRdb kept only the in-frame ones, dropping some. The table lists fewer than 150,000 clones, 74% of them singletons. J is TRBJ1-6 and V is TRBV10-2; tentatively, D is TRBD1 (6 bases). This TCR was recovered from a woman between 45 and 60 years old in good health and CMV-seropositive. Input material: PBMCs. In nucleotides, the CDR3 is TGCGCCAGCAGTGAAACCGGGGGCGGGAGCTCCTATAATTCACCCCTCCACTTT. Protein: CASSETGGGSSYNSPLHF.